The clone carrying this T cell receptor (beta chain) was detected only a few times. As yet, its antigen is unknown. Reverse transcribing all isolated RNA meant expressed TCRB transcripts were sequenced. Profiling relied on immunoSEQ multiplex PCR, and the TCRdb table lists in-frame clones only, not all of them. Of about 42,000 clones listed, about 50% are singletons. Germline CDR1 reads SGHDT; CDR2 reads YYEEEE. V gave up 1 base and J gave up 4 bases; unmatched junction bases: 4. The CDR3 extends over 14 amino acids. This sample was taken from a study of beta chain features in type 1 diabetes. Broader study findings: Across patients, naive, central memory and Treg TCRB repertoires exhibited apparently greater similarity than was observed across healthy donors.

It was one heparinised blood draw, averaging about 120 mL, that each donor gave. The source of this sequence is a woman in her twenties or thirties in good health. This chain joins TRBV5-6 and TRBJ1-1, with TRBD1 identical over 7 bases. Sequencing was performed on stem cell memory CD4+ T cells from blood. CDR3 sequence reads: CASSLIGGPTEAFF. The CDR3 region has the DNA TGTGCCAGCAGCTTGATAGGGGGCCCCACTGAAGCTTTCTTT.